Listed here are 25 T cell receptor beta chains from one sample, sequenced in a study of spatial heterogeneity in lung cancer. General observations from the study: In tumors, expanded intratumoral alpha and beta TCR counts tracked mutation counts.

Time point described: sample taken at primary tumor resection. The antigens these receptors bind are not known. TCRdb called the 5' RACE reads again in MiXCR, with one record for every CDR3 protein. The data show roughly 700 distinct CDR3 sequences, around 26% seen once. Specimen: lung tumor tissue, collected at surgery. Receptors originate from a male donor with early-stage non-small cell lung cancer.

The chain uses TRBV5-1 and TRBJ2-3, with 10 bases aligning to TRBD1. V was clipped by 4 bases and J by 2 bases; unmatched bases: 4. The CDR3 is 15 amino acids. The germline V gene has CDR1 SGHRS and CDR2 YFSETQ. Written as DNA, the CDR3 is TGCGCCAGCAGCCCGACAGGGGGCGACACAGATACGCAGTATTTT. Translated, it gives CASSPTGGDTDTQYF.

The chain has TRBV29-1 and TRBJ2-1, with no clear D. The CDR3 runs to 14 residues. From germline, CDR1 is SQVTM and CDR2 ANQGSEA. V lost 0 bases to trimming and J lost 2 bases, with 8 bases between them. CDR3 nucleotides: TGCAGCGTTGAAGATCTCCTAGCCTACAATGAGCAGTTCTTC. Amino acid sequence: CSVEDLLAYNEQFF.

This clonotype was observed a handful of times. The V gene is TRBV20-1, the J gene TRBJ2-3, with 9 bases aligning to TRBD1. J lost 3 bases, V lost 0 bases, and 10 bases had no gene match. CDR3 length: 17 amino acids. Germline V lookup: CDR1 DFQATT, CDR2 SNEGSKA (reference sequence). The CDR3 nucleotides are TGCAGTGCTAGAGAGTCCAGGGACAGGGTTGTAACAGATACGCAGTATTTT. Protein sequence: CSARESRDRVVTDTQYF.

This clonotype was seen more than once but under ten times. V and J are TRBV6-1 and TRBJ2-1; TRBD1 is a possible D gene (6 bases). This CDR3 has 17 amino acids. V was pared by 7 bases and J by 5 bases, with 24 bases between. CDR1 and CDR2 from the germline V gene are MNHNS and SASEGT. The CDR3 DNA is TGTGCCAGCATCGAACTGTCTTCGGAGGCAGGGGACAATGAGCAGTTCTTC. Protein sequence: CASIELSSEAGDNEQFF.

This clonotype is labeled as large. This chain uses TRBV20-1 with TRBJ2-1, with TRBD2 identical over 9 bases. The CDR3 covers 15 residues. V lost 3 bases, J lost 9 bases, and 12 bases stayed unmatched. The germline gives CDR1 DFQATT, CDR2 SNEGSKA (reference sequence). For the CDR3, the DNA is TGCAGTGCTAGGGGATTGGCGCGGGAGGGCGGTGAGCAGTTCTTC. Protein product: CSARGLAREGGEQFF.

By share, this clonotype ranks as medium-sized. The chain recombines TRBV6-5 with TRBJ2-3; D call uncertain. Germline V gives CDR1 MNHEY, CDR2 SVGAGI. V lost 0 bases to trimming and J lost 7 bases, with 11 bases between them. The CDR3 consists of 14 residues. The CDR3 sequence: CASSYSGTSNTQYF. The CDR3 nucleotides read TGTGCCAGCAGTTACTCGGGCACCTCAAATACGCAGTATTTT.

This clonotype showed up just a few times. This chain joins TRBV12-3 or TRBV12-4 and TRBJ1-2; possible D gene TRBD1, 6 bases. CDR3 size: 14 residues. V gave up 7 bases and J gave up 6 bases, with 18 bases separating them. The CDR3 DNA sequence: TGTGCCAGCACCCTGAGGAGTAAGGGGGATGGCTACACCTTC. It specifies CASTLRSKGDGYTF.

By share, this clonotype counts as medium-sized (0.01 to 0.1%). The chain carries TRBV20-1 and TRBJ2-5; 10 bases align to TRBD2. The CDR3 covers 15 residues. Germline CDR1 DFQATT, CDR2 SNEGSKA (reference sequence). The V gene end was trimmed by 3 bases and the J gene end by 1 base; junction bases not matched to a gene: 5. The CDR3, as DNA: TGCAGTGCTAGGAGCTCTAGCGGGAGCCAAGAGACCCAGTACTTC. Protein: CSARSSSGSQETQYF.

CDR3 sequence reads: CASNRGETDTQYF. CDR3 coding DNA: TGTGCCAGCAATAGGGGGGAGACAGATACGCAGTATTTT. The genes are TRBV7-8 and TRBJ2-3; D might be TRBD1 or TRBD2, each matching 6 bases. The CDR3 spans 13 residues. From germline, CDR1 is SGHVS and CDR2 FQNEAQ. V was cut by 7 bases and J by 3 bases, with 11 bases left in between.

The CDR3 region is CASSLDWNSGSNEQYF. CDR3 nucleotides: TGTGCCAGCAGCTTAGATTGGAATAGCGGGAGCAACGAGCAGTACTTC. This chain connects TRBV7-8 to TRBJ2-7; 9 positions match TRBD2. V shed 1 base and J 5 bases; nucleotides not matched to a gene: 9. The CDR3 is made up of 16 amino acids. From germline, CDR1 is SGHVS and CDR2 FQNEAQ.

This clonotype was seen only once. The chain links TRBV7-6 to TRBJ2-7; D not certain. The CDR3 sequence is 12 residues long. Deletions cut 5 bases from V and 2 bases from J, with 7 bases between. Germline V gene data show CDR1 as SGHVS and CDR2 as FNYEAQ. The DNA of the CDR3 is TGTGCCAGCAGCCTTGACACCTACGAGCAGTACTTC. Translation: CASSLDTYEQYF.

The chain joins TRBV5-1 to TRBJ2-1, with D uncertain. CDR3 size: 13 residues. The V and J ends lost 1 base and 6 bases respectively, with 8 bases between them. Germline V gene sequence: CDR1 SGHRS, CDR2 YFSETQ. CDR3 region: CASSLQGSNEQFF. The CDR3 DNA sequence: TGCGCCAGCAGCTTGCAAGGATCCAATGAGCAGTTCTTC.

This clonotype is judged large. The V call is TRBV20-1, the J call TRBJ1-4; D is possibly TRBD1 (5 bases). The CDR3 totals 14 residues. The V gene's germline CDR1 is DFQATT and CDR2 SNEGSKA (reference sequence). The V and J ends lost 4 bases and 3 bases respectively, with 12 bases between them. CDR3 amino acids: CSANWGSSNEKLFF. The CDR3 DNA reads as TGCAGTGCTAACTGGGGCAGCTCTAATGAAAAACTGTTTTTT.

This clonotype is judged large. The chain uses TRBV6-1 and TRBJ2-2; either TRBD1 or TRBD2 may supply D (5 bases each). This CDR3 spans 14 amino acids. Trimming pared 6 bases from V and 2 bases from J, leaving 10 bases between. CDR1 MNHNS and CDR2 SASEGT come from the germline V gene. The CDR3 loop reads CASRRDGNTGELFF. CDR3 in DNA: TGTGCCAGCAGGAGGGACGGAAACACCGGGGAGCTGTTTTTT.

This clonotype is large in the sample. Here the CDR3 reads CAISGGGAETQYF. CDR3 nucleotide sequence: TGTGCCATCAGTGGCGGGGGGGCCGAGACCCAGTACTTC. The genes are TRBV10-3 and TRBJ2-5; 9 bases agree with TRBD2. This CDR3 contains 13 residues. The V gene end was trimmed by 4 bases and the J gene end by 5 bases; junction bases not matched to a gene: 2. Per germline, CDR1 ENHRY and CDR2 SYGVKD.

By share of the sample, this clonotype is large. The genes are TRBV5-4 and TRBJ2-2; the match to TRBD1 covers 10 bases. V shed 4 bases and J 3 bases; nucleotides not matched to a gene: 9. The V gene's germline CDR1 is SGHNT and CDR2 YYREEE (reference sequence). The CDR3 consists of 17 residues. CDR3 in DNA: TGTGCCAGCAGCACCCCGGACAGGGGGAAGGACACCGGGGAGCTGTTTTTT. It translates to CASSTPDRGKDTGELFF.

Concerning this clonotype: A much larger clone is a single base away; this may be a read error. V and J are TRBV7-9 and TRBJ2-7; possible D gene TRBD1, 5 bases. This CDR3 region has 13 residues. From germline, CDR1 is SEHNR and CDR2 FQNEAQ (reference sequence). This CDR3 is CASSYRNSYERYF. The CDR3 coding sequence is TGTGCCAGCAGCTACAGGAATTCCTACGAGCGGTACTTC.

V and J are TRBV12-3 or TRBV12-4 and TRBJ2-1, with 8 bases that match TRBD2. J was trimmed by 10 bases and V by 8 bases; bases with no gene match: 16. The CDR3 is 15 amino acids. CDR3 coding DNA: TGTGCCAGCTCGGCTCCCCGGGGGGGGGTTTTCGAGCAGTTCTTC. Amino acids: CASSAPRGGVFEQFF.

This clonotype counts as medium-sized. This chain's CDR3 is CAWTLAEVADTQYF. The CDR3 DNA reads as TGTGCCTGGACACTAGCGGAGGTGGCAGATACGCAGTATTTT. This chain joins TRBV30 and TRBJ2-3; TRBD2 agrees at 8 bases. Germline CDR1 GTSNPN, CDR2 SVGIG (reference sequence). The CDR3 covers 14 residues. The trim removed 4 bases at V and 4 bases at J, leaving 7 bases unmatched.

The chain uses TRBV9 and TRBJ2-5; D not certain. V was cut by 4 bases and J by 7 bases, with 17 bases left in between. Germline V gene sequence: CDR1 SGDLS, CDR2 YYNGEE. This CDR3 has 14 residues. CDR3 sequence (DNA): TGTGCCAGCAGCCGGGCCGATCCGACCGGGACCCAGTACTTC. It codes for CASSRADPTGTQYF.

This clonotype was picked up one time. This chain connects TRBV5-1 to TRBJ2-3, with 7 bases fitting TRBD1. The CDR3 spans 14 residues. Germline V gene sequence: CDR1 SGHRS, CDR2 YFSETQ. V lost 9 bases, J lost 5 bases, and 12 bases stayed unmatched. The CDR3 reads CATRPGQPGDTQYF. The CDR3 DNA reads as TGCGCCACCCGTCCGGGACAGCCGGGAGATACGCAGTATTTT.

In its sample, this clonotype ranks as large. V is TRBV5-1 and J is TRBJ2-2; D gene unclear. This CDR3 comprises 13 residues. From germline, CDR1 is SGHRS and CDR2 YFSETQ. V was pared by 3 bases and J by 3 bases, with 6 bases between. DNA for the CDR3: TGCGCCAGCAGCTCTACAGACACCGGGGAGCTGTTTTTT. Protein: CASSSTDTGELFF.

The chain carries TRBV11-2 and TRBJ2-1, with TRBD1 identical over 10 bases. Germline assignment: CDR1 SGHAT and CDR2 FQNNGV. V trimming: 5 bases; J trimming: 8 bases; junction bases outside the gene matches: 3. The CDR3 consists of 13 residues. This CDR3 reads CASSTDRGYEQFF. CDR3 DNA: TGTGCCAGCAGCACGGACAGGGGGTATGAGCAGTTCTTC.

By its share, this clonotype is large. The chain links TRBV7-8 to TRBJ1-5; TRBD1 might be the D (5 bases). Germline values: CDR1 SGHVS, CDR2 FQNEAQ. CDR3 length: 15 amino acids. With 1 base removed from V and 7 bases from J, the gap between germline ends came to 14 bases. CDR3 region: CASSLGGAPGQPQHF. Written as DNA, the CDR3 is TGTGCCAGCAGCTTAGGCGGGGCGCCCGGCCAGCCCCAGCATTTT.

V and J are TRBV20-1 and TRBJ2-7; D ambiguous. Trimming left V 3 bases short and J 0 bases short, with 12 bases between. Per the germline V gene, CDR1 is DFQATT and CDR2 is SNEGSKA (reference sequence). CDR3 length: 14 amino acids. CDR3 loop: CSARGSRSSYEQYF. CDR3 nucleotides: TGCAGTGCTAGGGGCAGCAGGAGCTCCTACGAGCAGTACTTC.